Listed below are T cell receptor beta chains from one sample, sequenced in a study of blood T cell repertoires in COVID-19. TCRdb's copy holds only in-frame clones and misses some; the assay was immunoSEQ multiplex PCR. This sample carries roughly 330,000 clones, about 83% of them seen once, and the ten largest clones take approximately 1.1%. Material for sequencing was peripheral blood. The receptor source for this set is a woman aged 50 to 65 with acute or convalescent COVID-19. CDR3s include the opening cysteine and the closing phenylalanine or tryptophan. Fields, in order: D gene, J gene, V gene, CDR3 length, clone size, CDR3 protein, CDR3 DNA. The D gene is left open where the match is weak. Clone size is given for some rows only: seen once, a few or many times, or a class if the clone is expanded.

.	TRBJ1-6	TRBV5-1	15	once	CASSLESVYNSPLHF	TGCGCCAGCAGCTTGGAATCTGTCTATAATTCACCCCTCCACTTT
TRBD1	TRBJ2-2	TRBV24-1	14	.	CATSVDRESGELFF	TGTGCCACCAGTGTCGACAGGGAGTCCGGGGAGCTGTTTTTT
TRBD2	TRBJ2-3	TRBV12-5	17	.	CASGLVRSGGATDTQYF	TGTGCTAGTGGTTTGGTACGGAGCGGGGGGGCCACAGATACGCAGTATTTT
TRBD1	TRBJ2-7	TRBV9	14	.	CASSAGTGFYEQYF	TGTGCCAGCAGCGCCGGGACAGGGTTCTACGAGCAGTACTTC
TRBD1	TRBJ1-2	TRBV29-1	14	.	CSVALARGQYGYTF	TGCAGCGTTGCCTTGGCCAGGGGGCAATATGGCTACACCTTC
.	TRBJ2-3	TRBV19	17	.	CASSTPYGGHSTDTQYF	TGTGCCAGTAGTACCCCGTATGGCGGACATAGCACAGATACGCAGTATTTT
TRBD2	TRBJ2-1	TRBV4-1	12	.	CASSQAAGGQFF	TGCGCCAGCAGCCAAGCAGCGGGGGGGCAGTTCTTC
.	TRBJ2-3	TRBV29-1	13	.	CSVGGGEPDTQYF	TGCAGCGTGGGAGGTGGGGAACCAGATACGCAGTATTTT
.	TRBJ1-1	TRBV30	12	.	CAWSPLFTEAFF	TGTGCCTGGAGTCCCTTGTTTACTGAAGCTTTCTTT
.	TRBJ1-2	TRBV6-5	15	.	CASSYSGGMDYGYTF	TGTGCCAGCAGTTACTCGGGGGGTATGGACTATGGCTACACCTTC
.	TRBJ2-1	TRBV12-5	17	few	CASGPQVVADQRNEQFF	TGTGCTAGTGGCCCCCAAGTAGTAGCGGACCAGAGGAATGAGCAGTTCTTC
TRBD1	TRBJ1-2	TRBV10-3	14	.	CAISEPDRGHGYTF	TGTGCCATCAGTGAGCCCGACAGGGGGCATGGCTACACCTTC
TRBD2	TRBJ2-1	TRBV19	14	.	CASSWTSGSNEQFF	TGTGCCAGTAGCTGGACTAGCGGGAGCAATGAGCAGTTCTTC
.	TRBJ1-1	TRBV5-1	14	.	CASSLVADNTEAFF	TGCGCCAGCAGCTTGGTTGCAGATAACACTGAAGCTTTCTTT
.	TRBJ2-5	TRBV6-5	14	.	CASSRQGSQETQYF	TGTGCCAGCAGTCGCCAGGGGAGCCAAGAGACCCAGTACTTC
.	TRBJ1-3	TRBV6-5	13	.	CAGQAGAGNTIYF	TGTGCCGGCCAGGCAGGGGCTGGAAACACCATATATTTT
TRBD2	TRBJ2-1	TRBV30	13	.	CAWGAGLADEQFF	TGTGCCTGGGGGGCTGGGCTAGCGGATGAGCAGTTCTTC
.	TRBJ2-3	TRBV5-4	12	.	CASSLYSDTQYF	TGTGCCAGCAGCTTGTATTCGGATACGCAGTATTTT
.	TRBJ2-7	TRBV27	14	.	CASSLRLASYEQYF	TGTGCCAGCAGTTTGAGGCTAGCCTCGTACGAGCAGTACTTC
.	TRBJ1-4	TRBV7-7	15	.	CASSFGLATNEKLFF	TGTGCCAGCAGCTTTGGGCTTGCAACTAATGAAAAACTGTTTTTT
.	TRBJ2-5	TRBV6-2/TRBV6-3	13	.	CASSPTTGKTQYF	TGTGCCAGCAGTCCGACTACGGGAAAGACCCAGTACTTC
.	TRBJ1-1	TRBV27	13	once	CASRGTSYTEAFF	TGTGCCAGCAGGGGGACAAGTTACACTGAAGCTTTCTTT
.	TRBJ1-2	TRBV25-1	14	.	CASSEWAGHYGYTF	TGTGCCAGCAGTGAATGGGCAGGGCACTATGGCTACACCTTC
TRBD2	TRBJ2-3	TRBV6-5	14	.	CASRPSGSIMAQYF	TGTGCCAGCAGACCTAGCGGGAGTATTATGGCGCAGTATTTT
.	TRBJ1-1	TRBV4-2	14	.	CASSQDQGHTEAFF	TGTGCCAGCAGCCAAGATCAGGGGCACACTGAAGCTTTCTTT
.	TRBJ2-2	TRBV9	16	few	CASSPRGGENTGELFF	TGTGCCAGCAGCCCCCGGGGCGGGGAGAACACCGGGGAGCTGTTTTTT
.	TRBJ1-2	TRBV10-3	15	.	CAISESNRFTYGYTF	TGTGCCATCAGTGAGTCGAACAGATTCACCTATGGCTACACCTTC